This T cell receptor beta chain comes out of a study of control samples from healthy donors and cancer patients. Repertoires were generated with immunoSEQ multiplex PCR, while TCRdb's copy carries only in-frame clones and drops some. Found here are about 160,000 clones, around 90% of them singletons; the top ten hold around 12%. CDR3 length equals 12 residues. Trimming shortened V by 3 bases and J by 5 bases, and 7 bases separated the two germline ends. Germline V gives CDR1 KGHSH, CDR2 LQKENI. The sequenced sample was blood. This chain joins TRBV18 and TRBJ1-2, with unresolved D. The receptor was isolated from a young man in good health. The CDR3 DNA reads TGTGCCAGCTCACCTACCCAGTATGGCTACACCTTC. The encoded protein is CASSPTQYGYTF.